This TCR beta chain appears in the sequencing data of a study of blood T cell repertoires in COVID-19. The wider study: Sample material is recorded as cDNA or gDNA derived from T cells, B-cell-depleted T cells, or PBMCs.

This CDR3 is 16 amino acids long. Germline assignment: CDR1 MGHDK and CDR2 SYGVNS. The ends were cut back, 1 base at V and 3 bases at J, with 16 bases in the middle. Libraries were prepared by immunoSEQ multiplex PCR; TCRdb keeps only in-frame clonotypes and omits some of them. Found here are 110,000 to 150,000 clones, around 89% of them singletons; the top ten hold 2.5% to 3.5%. This receptor was taken from a woman in her sixties with active COVID-19. Sequenced input: peripheral blood. This chain links TRBV25-1 with TRBJ2-7; D gene uncertain. CDR3 bases: TGTGCCAGCAGTGAATGGGTGGCAGGAATTGACTACGAGCAGTACTTC. It specifies CASSEWVAGIDYEQYF.